This TCR beta chain was found in a study of T cell responses to AZD1222 COVID-19 vaccine. Study-wide points: None of the repertoires were sampled until the peak T cell response had passed.

Assay: immunoSEQ multiplex PCR; the TCRdb copy retains only in-frame clones and omits some. The sample lists more than 150,000 clones, 85% to 95% occurring once. A remark on this clone: Its antigen is not known.

The V and J ends lost 4 bases and 0 bases, in that order; junction bases with no gene match: 5. Germline V gene sequence: CDR1 MGHRA, CDR2 YSYEKL. The CDR3 has 15 amino acids. This sample comprised peripheral blood, obtained on day 0 of AZD1222 vaccination. V gene TRBV4-1 combines with J gene TRBJ1-1; 7 positions match TRBD1. The clonotype originates from an adult in good health. The CDR3: CASSPRQGLNTEAFF. In DNA form, the CDR3 reads TGCGCCAGCAGCCCACGACAGGGACTGAACACTGAAGCTTTCTTT.